This entry features one TCR beta chain sequence. This CDR3 is built from 11 residues. The germline gives CDR1 ENHRY, CDR2 SYGVKD. With 4 bases removed from V and 3 bases from J, the gap between germline ends came to 2 bases. This specimen comes from a study of PD-1 blockade in classical Hodgkin lymphoma. Study information: Patients received nivolumab 3 mg/kg intravenously every 2 weeks.

Sequencing was performed with immunoSEQ multiplex PCR; in TCRdb, only in-frame clones are kept and a portion is missing. The profile covers roughly 90,000 clones, with about 83% appearing a single time and 15% to 20% taken by the ten largest. Time point noted: cycle 4 day 1 (C4D1), after less than 7 weeks of nivolumab. Every patient was affected by relapse after autologous stem cell transplantation, while exposure to brentuximab vedotin was not uniform. The chain links TRBV10-3 to TRBJ2-3; no definite D call. The sequence was collected from a human donor with classical Hodgkin lymphoma. Sequences were derived from peripheral blood mononuclear cells (PBMCs), sampled before the fourth cycle of nivolumab. CDR3 in amino acids: CAISGTDTQYF. CDR3 DNA sequence: TGTGCCATCAGTGGAACAGATACGCAGTATTTT.